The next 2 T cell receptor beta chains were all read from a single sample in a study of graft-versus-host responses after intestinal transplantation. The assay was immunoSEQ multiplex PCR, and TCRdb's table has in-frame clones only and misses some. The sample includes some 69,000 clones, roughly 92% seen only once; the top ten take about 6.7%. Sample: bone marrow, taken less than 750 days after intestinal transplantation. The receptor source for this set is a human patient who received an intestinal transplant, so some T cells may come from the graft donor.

The CDR3 region is CASSELGGAAGDTQYF. In DNA, the CDR3 is TGCGCCAGCAGTGAGTTAGGGGGGGCAGCAGGTGATACGCAGTATTTT. The chain carries TRBV10-2 and TRBJ2-3; TRBD2 might be the D (7 bases). The V end lost 1 base, the J end lost 6 bases, and 17 bases lay between the germline ends. This CDR3 has 16 amino acids. The V gene's germline CDR1 is WSHSY and CDR2 SAAADI.

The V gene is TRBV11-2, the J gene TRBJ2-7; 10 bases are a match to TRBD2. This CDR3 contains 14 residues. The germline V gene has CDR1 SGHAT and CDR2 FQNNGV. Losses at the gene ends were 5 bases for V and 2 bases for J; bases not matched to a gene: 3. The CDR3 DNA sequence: TGTGCCAGCAGCCCAGCGGGGGGGCCCTACGAGCAGTACTTC. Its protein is CASSPAGGPYEQYF.